This TCR beta chain was documented in a study of blood T cell repertoires in COVID-19. Background on the study: Samples of COVID-19 (acute and convalescent) were obtained from the United States, Italy and Spain. PBMCs, B-cell-depleted T cells, or T cells were the source of the cDNA or gDNA that made up the material.

During active infection, Seattle patients enrolled and were then monitored through disease. CDR3 length equals 13 residues. CDR1 is SGDLS and CDR2 is YYNGEE in the germline V gene. V shed 4 bases and J 13 bases; nucleotides not matched to a gene: 5. As originally analysed: Amplification with reference gene primers provided the estimates of nucleated cell counts. Clones were read by immunoSEQ multiplex PCR, and TCRdb kept only the in-frame ones, dropping some. V and J calls and clone size are copied from that table; D and trimming were computed from the DNA. The table lists approximately 400,000 clones, more than 70% of them singletons.

The receptor comes from a woman in her forties or fifties with COVID-19, enrolled during active disease. This chain joins TRBV9 and TRBJ1-6, with 10 bases that match TRBD1. Specimen: peripheral blood. The CDR3 coding sequence is TGTGCCAGCAGCCCAAGACAGGGGGCTCCCCTCCACTTT. It encodes CASSPRQGAPLHF.